A single sample gave rise to the 18 T cell receptor beta chains below, sequenced in a study of control samples from healthy donors and cancer patients. Sequencing was performed with immunoSEQ multiplex PCR; in TCRdb, only in-frame clones are kept and a portion is missing. The sample holds some 95,000 clones; around 88% are singletons and the top ten take 11% to 15%. The source material was blood. The origin of the receptors is a man aged 25 to 45 in good health.

This clone has a handful of counts. DNA for the CDR3: TGCGCCAGCAGCTTAACAGGGGGCTTGAACACTGAAGCTTTCTTT. Residues: CASSLTGGLNTEAFF. The chain has TRBV5-1 and TRBJ1-1; 9 bases align to TRBD1. Germline loops: CDR1 SGHRS, CDR2 YFSETQ. The J segment lost 0 bases and the V segment lost 2 bases, leaving 2 bases of the junction unmatched. The CDR3 is made up of 15 amino acids.

The chain uses TRBV4-1 and TRBJ1-1; 7 nucleotides agree with TRBD1. Losses at the gene ends were 3 bases for V and 1 base for J; bases not matched to a gene: 5. The CDR3 totals 15 residues. Germline V lookup: CDR1 MGHRA, CDR2 YSYEKL. The CDR3 DNA reads TGCGCCAGCAGCCACGTGCGACAGGGGAACACTGAAGCTTTCTTT. It translates to CASSHVRQGNTEAFF.

On this clone: A junction boundary mismatches the germline segment, possibly from a read error. This chain joins TRBV6-5 and TRBJ2-7; D may be TRBD1 (5 bases). Germline loops: CDR1 MNHEY, CDR2 SVGAGI. This CDR3 has 13 residues. The CDR3 sequence: CASTDSFSSEQYF. DNA for the CDR3: TGTGCCAGCACAGACAGTTTTTCCTCCGAGCAGTACTTC.

The chain joins TRBV28 to TRBJ1-1; D is uncertain. V lost 5 bases to trimming and J lost 2 bases, with 3 bases between them. The germline CDR1 and CDR2 sequences are MDHEN and SYDVKM. There are 11 residues in the CDR3. CDR3 bases: TGTGCCAGCAGTATTAACACTGAAGCTTTCTTT. It is translated as CASSINTEAFF.

The chain links TRBV5-8 to TRBJ2-2; a possible D gene is TRBD2 (5 bases). V lost 4 bases, J lost 2 bases, and 12 bases lay in between. CDR1 is SGHTS, CDR2 YDEGEE, per germline. This CDR3 region has 15 residues. CDR3 bases: TGTGCCAGCAGCGGGCGACTACTTAACACCGGGGAGCTGTTTTTT. This codes for CASSGRLLNTGELFF.

This chain links TRBV28 with TRBJ1-5; D is undetermined. Germline V gene lookup returns CDR1 MDHEN and CDR2 SYDVKM. V was pared by 6 bases and J by 3 bases, with 3 bases between. The CDR3 covers 11 residues. CDR3 residues: CASRDNQPQHF. CDR3 nucleotides: TGTGCCAGCAGGGACAATCAGCCCCAGCATTTT.

The chain carries TRBV7-9 and TRBJ1-1; no clear D gene. There are 14 residues in the CDR3. Looked up from germline, CDR1 is SEHNR and CDR2 is FQNEAQ (reference sequence). V shed 3 bases and J shed 1 base, with 9 bases lying between them. CDR3 residues: CASSFEGRNTEAFF. The DNA of the CDR3 is TGTGCCAGCAGCTTTGAAGGGAGGAACACTGAAGCTTTCTTT.

J is TRBJ1-2 and V is TRBV19, with D possibly TRBD1 on 5 matching bases. Germline values: CDR1 LNHDA, CDR2 SQIVND (reference sequence). V dropped 6 bases and J dropped 4 bases, with 21 bases sitting between them. This CDR3 contains 16 residues. The CDR3 spells CASRFLDSRDIYGYTF. CDR3 nucleotides: TGTGCCAGTAGATTCCTTGACAGCCGTGATATCTATGGCTACACCTTC. Variable domain in full (rest from reference TRBV19 and TRBJ1-2): DGGITQSPKYLFRKEGQNVTLSCEQNLNHDAMYWYRQDPGQGLRLIYYSQIVNDFQKGDIAEGYSVSREKKESFPLTVTSAQKNPTAFYLCASRFLDSRDIYGYTFGSGTRLTVV.

V gene TRBV27 combines with J gene TRBJ2-7; 11 positions match TRBD2. The CDR3 spans 16 residues. The germline V gene encodes CDR1 MNHEY and CDR2 SMNVEV (reference sequence). The V and J ends lost 5 bases and 4 bases, in that order; junction bases with no gene match: 10. The CDR3 nucleotides read TGTGCCAGCAGTCCCCGTACTAGCGGGAGCTTGTACGAGCAGTACTTC. It yields the protein CASSPRTSGSLYEQYF.

The chain couples TRBV14 to TRBJ2-1; D is possibly TRBD2 (7 bases). This CDR3 contains 18 residues. CDR1 is SGHDN, CDR2 FVKESK, per germline. The V end was cut by 4 bases, the J end by 9 bases, with 28 bases between. The CDR3 here is CASSPRGGPLGRVSEQFF. In nucleotides, the CDR3 is TGTGCCAGCAGCCCCAGGGGCGGGCCGCTTGGGAGGGTGTCTGAGCAGTTCTTC.

Only one count was recorded for this clone. V and J are TRBV4-1 and TRBJ2-7; 14 bases align to TRBD2. After removal of 6 bases from V and 4 bases from J, the junction contained 8 bases not matched to a gene. This CDR3 comprises 16 residues. CDR1 and CDR2 (germline): MGHRA, YSYEKL. The CDR3 bases are TGCGCCAGCAGAGAACACGGGACTAGCGGGAGTTACGAGCAGTACTTC. The encoded protein is CASREHGTSGSYEQYF.

This chain uses TRBV10-3 with TRBJ2-7; 8 bases agree with TRBD1. Germline CDR1 is ENHRY and CDR2 is SYGVKD. J was trimmed by 10 bases and V by 4 bases; bases with no gene match: 9. This CDR3 is 13 amino acids long. CDR3 bases: TGTGCCATCAGTGCCGGGACAGGCCTGGATCAGTACTTC. It codes for CAISAGTGLDQYF.

This clone was seen only once. The V and J genes are TRBV5-1 and TRBJ1-2, with D hard to call. With 0 bases removed from V and 0 bases from J, the gap between germline ends came to 9 bases. CDR1 SGHRS and CDR2 YFSETQ come from the germline V gene. The CDR3 length is 15 residues. For the CDR3, the DNA is TGCGCCAGCAGCTTGGACCCGGATACTAACTATGGCTACACCTTC. Encoded protein: CASSLDPDTNYGYTF.

The V and J genes are TRBV7-2 and TRBJ2-3; D is unclear. The germline V and J ends were trimmed by 4 bases and 6 bases, with 11 bases remaining between them. The CDR3 is 13 residues long. Germline V CDR1 and CDR2: SGHTA, FQGNSA. Here the CDR3 reads CASSWVTRDTQYF. Here the CDR3 DNA reads TGTGCCAGCAGCTGGGTAACAAGGGATACGCAGTATTTT.

This chain joins TRBV7-2 and TRBJ1-1, with D perhaps matching TRBD1 (5 bases). The CDR3 extends over 14 amino acids. CDR1 is SGHTA, CDR2 FQGNSA, per germline. V lost 2 bases to trimming and J lost 6 bases, with 13 bases between them. CDR3 region: CASSLTGGTAEAFF. The CDR3 region has the DNA TGTGCCAGCAGCTTAACAGGCGGGACCGCTGAAGCTTTCTTT.

The chain carries TRBV11-2 and TRBJ2-7; D is tentatively TRBD1 or TRBD2 (5 bases each). Germline-derived CDR1 and CDR2 are SGHAT and FQNNGV. V lost 6 bases, J lost 0 bases, and 18 bases lay in between. This CDR3 has 16 residues. The CDR3 nucleotides read TGTGCCAGCAGGTCCCCTTTCGGGACGCTCTCCTACGAGCAGTACTTC. Protein product: CASRSPFGTLSYEQYF.

V gene TRBV4-1 combines with J gene TRBJ2-3, with D unclear. Germline V gives CDR1 MGHRA, CDR2 YSYEKL. The CDR3 loop spans 13 amino acids. The ends were cut back, 4 bases at V and 5 bases at J, with 10 bases in the middle. The CDR3 loop is CASSLRDIDTQYF. The CDR3, as DNA: TGCGCCAGCAGCCTAAGAGATATAGATACGCAGTATTTT.

This clone appeared once. The chain has TRBV5-1 and TRBJ2-3; no reliable D call. From germline, CDR1 is SGHRS and CDR2 YFSETQ. With 5 bases removed from V and 0 bases from J, the gap between germline ends came to 16 bases. This CDR3 is 16 amino acids long. The CDR3 DNA reads as TGCGCCAGCAGATACCGCCGGGCGGTTAGCACAGATACGCAGTATTTT. Its protein is CASRYRRAVSTDTQYF.